This TCR beta chain emerged from a study of CD8 T cells in ankylosing spondylitis. Study-level results: Seemingly distinctive of ankylosing spondylitis blood was a TCR beta motif formed by eight highly homologous variants.

This clonotype was observed a few times. Its target is not known. From germline, CDR1 is DFQATT and CDR2 SNEGSKA (reference sequence). The CDR3 is 15 residues long. V was trimmed by 1 base and J by 0 bases, leaving 10 bases between them. TCRdb re-called the 5' RACE reads through MiXCR, storing one row per CDR3 protein. Among a few hundred thousand distinct CDR3 sequences listed, about 10% were seen once. The clonotype was recovered from a male donor with ankylosing spondylitis or in good health (not recorded which). Sequenced sample: blood, either unsorted or a sorted T cell fraction (not recorded which). The chain links TRBV20-1 to TRBJ1-3, with a possible D match to TRBD1 (6 bases). For the CDR3, the DNA is TGCAGTGCTAGAGGTGGGACATCCTCTGGAAACACCATATATTTT. Translation gives CSARGGTSSGNTIYF.